This T cell receptor (beta chain) is from a study of CXCR3-negative and CXCR3-positive naive CD8 T cells. The CDR3 is made up of 16 amino acids. CDR1 is SGHAT and CDR2 is FQNNGV in the germline V gene. Researchers sorted some 300,000 cells of each CD8+ T cell subset in triplicate. With UMI labels, 5' RACE was used to prepare the TRB cDNA libraries. TCRdb reworked the 5' RACE reads into one entry per CDR3 protein, no DNA. The sample has 70,000 to 100,000 distinct CDR3 sequences, and its top ten clones hold approximately 1.5%. The clonotype comes from a human donor in good health. Some clones in this sample may be carry-over from other donors' samples. Sequences were obtained from naive CXCR3- CD8+ T cells from blood. Subset here: CD45RO-CCR7+CD27+CD95- naive CD8+ T cells lacking CXCR3 (TNR3-). The chain uses TRBV11-2 and TRBJ2-1; the TCRdb call, TRBD2, lacks DNA for checking. This CDR3 is CASSQQGLAGLNEQFF.